This is a list of T cell receptor beta chains from one sample in a study of blood T cell repertoires in COVID-19. Here immunoSEQ multiplex PCR was the method, and the copy in TCRdb shows in-frame clones only, minus some. The sample has approximately 150,000 clones, 60% to 85% seen once. Sequencing used peripheral blood. These TCRs come from a woman aged 55-70 years with COVID-19, enrolled during active disease. CDR3s include the opening cysteine and the closing phenylalanine or tryptophan. D genes are given only for firm matches. Not every row has a clone size; where given, it reads once, few, many or a size class.

V gene	clone size	D gene	J gene	CDR3 DNA	CDR3 protein
TRBV5-1	.	TRBD1	TRBJ2-1	TGCGCCAGCACCTTGGGAGTAGGGACAGGGGGTGGAAATGAGCAGTTCTTC	CASTLGVGTGGGNEQFF
TRBV10-3	.	.	TRBJ1-5	TGTGCCACTACTACAGGGAATCAGCCCCAGCATTTT	CATTTGNQPQHF
TRBV6-5	.	.	TRBJ1-1	TGTGCCAGTAGACGGGGGAGGGACACTGAAGCTTTCTTT	CASRRGRDTEAFF
TRBV28	.	.	TRBJ1-1	TGTGCCAGCAGTTTGGGCGGGCTCGGGGGCACTGAAGCTTTCTTT	CASSLGGLGGTEAFF
TRBV7-3	.	.	TRBJ2-2	TGTGCCAGCAGCTTCCTACAGGGTAACACCGGGGAGCTGTTTTTT	CASSFLQGNTGELFF
TRBV18	.	TRBD1	TRBJ1-1	TGTGCCAGCTCACCACGGGTGGCTGGGACAGGGGATCACACTGAAGCTTTCTTT	CASSPRVAGTGDHTEAFF
TRBV4-2	.	TRBD1	TRBJ2-1	TGTGCCAGCAGCCAAGATCCTCAGGGGACAGGGTTTGTGGATGAGCAGTTCTTC	CASSQDPQGTGFVDEQFF
TRBV6-6	.	TRBD1	TRBJ1-6	TGTGCCAGCAGTTACAGGGACAGCGGCAATTCACCCCTCCACTTT	CASSYRDSGNSPLHF
TRBV5-6	.	TRBD1	TRBJ1-1	TGTGCCAGCAGCTCCTCGACAGGGAGGGCTTTCTTT	CASSSSTGRAFF
TRBV5-5	once	TRBD2	TRBJ2-5	TGTGCCAGCAGCCCACGGCTAGCGGGGGATGGACAAGAGACCCAGTACTTC	CASSPRLAGDGQETQYF
TRBV7-2	once	TRBD2	TRBJ2-7	TGTGCCAGCAGCTTCATAGCGGGAGCGGGCTACGAGCAGTACTTC	CASSFIAGAGYEQYF
TRBV5-3	.	TRBD2	TRBJ2-7	TGTGCCAGAAGATTGTCCCCCCCGGGACTAGCGGGAGGGACCTCCTACGAGCAGTACTTC	CARRLSPPGLAGGTSYEQYF
TRBV21-1	.	.	TRBJ1-5	TGTGCCAGCAGCCTAGACCGATTCTCGAGTCAGCCCCAGCATTTT	CASSLDRFSSQPQHF
TRBV6-5	.	TRBD1	TRBJ1-5	TGTGCCAGCACCCTCGACAGGGGGGATCAGCCCCAGCATTTT	CASTLDRGDQPQHF
TRBV7-2	.	TRBD1	TRBJ1-4	TGTGCCAGCAGCACCCGGACAGGGGTTGGTGAAAAACTGTTTTTT	CASSTRTGVGEKLFF
TRBV4-2	few	.	TRBJ1-5	TGTGCCAGCAGCTCAGATTGGCCCCAGCATTTT	CASSSDWPQHF
TRBV30	few	TRBD2	TRBJ2-3	TGTGCCTGGACTAGCGGGAACACAGATACGCAGTATTTT	CAWTSGNTDTQYF
TRBV7-3	.	TRBD2	TRBJ2-1	TGTGCCAGCAGCTTATTGGGACTAGCGATAGGCTCCTACAATGAGCAGTTCTTC	CASSLLGLAIGSYNEQFF
TRBV5-1	few	.	TRBJ1-2	TGCGCCAGCAGCCCGGCCAGGGGCAACTATGGCTACACCTTC	CASSPARGNYGYTF
TRBV2	.	.	TRBJ1-1	TGTGCCAGCACCCAGAGGGCAGAAGCTTTCTTT	CASTQRAEAFF
TRBV29-1	.	.	TRBJ2-3	TGCAGCGGAGTCACCAGCACAGATACGCAGTATTTT	CSGVTSTDTQYF
TRBV5-1	.	.	TRBJ2-7	TGCGCCAGCAGCTTGGACCCGGGAGTAGTAGCCTACGAGCAGTACTTC	CASSLDPGVVAYEQYF
TRBV7-8	.	.	TRBJ2-7	TGTGCCAGCAGCTTGGGCGGGGCCTCCTACGAGCAGTACTTC	CASSLGGASYEQYF
TRBV9	.	.	TRBJ1-1	TGTGCCAGCAGCCGTAGTTCGGTTGGCACTGAAGCTTTCTTT	CASSRSSVGTEAFF